The subject of this entry is one T cell receptor (beta chain). V lost 3 bases and J lost 4, with 17 bases in between. CDR3 length: 16 residues. Germline V lookup: CDR1 MDHEN, CDR2 SYDVKM. The record originates from a study of OX40 agonist ivuxolimab in advanced cancers. Method: immunoSEQ multiplex PCR; TCRdb's copy keeps in-frame clones and lacks some. The sample contains 100,000 to 150,000 clones, around 92% of which appear only once. This TCR derives from an adult with an advanced solid tumor such as melanoma, head and neck, liver or kidney cancer. Sequenced material: CD4+ or CD8+ T cells sorted from blood, taken in a trial of the OX40 agonist ivuxolimab. The rearrangement uses TRBV28 and TRBJ2-3, with a tentative D call TRBD2 (6 bases). CDR3 loop: CASSFWGSRDADTQYF. CDR3 sequence (DNA): TGTGCCAGCAGTTTTTGGGGGTCGCGGGACGCAGATACGCAGTATTTT.